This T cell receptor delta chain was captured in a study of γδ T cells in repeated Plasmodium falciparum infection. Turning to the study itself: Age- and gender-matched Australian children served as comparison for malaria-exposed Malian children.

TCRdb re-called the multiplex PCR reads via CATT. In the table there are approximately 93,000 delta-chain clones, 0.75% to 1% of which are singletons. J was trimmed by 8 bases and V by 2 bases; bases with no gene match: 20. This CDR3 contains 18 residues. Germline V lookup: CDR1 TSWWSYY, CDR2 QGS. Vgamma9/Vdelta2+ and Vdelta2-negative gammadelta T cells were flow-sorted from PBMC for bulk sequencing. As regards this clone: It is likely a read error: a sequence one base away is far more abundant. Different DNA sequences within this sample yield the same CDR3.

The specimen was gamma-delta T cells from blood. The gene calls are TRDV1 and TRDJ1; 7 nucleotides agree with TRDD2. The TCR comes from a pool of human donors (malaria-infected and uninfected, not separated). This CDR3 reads CALGERFPTTGSRDKLIF. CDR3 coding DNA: TGTGCTCTTGGGGAAAGATTTCCTACGACCGGGTCTCGCGACAAACTCATCTTT.